These 27 T cell receptor beta chains came from one sample sequenced in a study of cytomegalovirus exposure and HLA in healthy donors (dated 2017 in TCRdb). The library was made by the immunoSEQ multiplex PCR assay. A mixture of 60 forward primers for TCR Vbeta segments and 13 reverse primers for TCR Jbeta segments was used in the multiplex PCR. The table comes from immuneACCESS by way of TCRdb, which keeps in-frame sequences with V and J called. Part of the clones is missing from these tables; in studies checked, under half for an unresolved V gene and the rest for unknown reasons. In all, the sample holds about 190,000 clones, and 70% to 85% of those were seen once. Roughly 3.1% of the sample rests with the top ten. The sequenced material came from PBMCs. Receptor source: a man in his forties in good health and CMV-seropositive.

This chain joins TRBV5-1 and TRBJ2-1, with a weak D call TRBD2 (6 bases). Germline loops: CDR1 SGHRS, CDR2 YFSETQ. The CDR3 totals 13 residues. Trimming cost V 3 bases and J 4 bases, with 8 bases left between them. The CDR3 DNA is TGCGCCAGCAGCTCCGGAGGGTACAATGAGCAGTTCTTC. It yields the protein CASSSGGYNEQFF.

The rearrangement uses TRBV11-2 and TRBJ2-7; 7 bases agree with TRBD1. V gave up 0 bases and J gave up 10 bases; unmatched junction bases: 9. The CDR3 contains 14 residues. CDR1 and CDR2 (germline): SGHAT, FQNNGV. The CDR3 protein is CASSLDRGQSEQYF. As DNA, the CDR3 is TGTGCCAGCAGCTTAGATAGGGGGCAAAGCGAACAGTACTTC.

Note on this clone: Since the CDR3 does not end with the conserved phenylalanine or tryptophan, this likely comes from a read error. This chain connects TRBV9 to TRBJ1-2; the match to TRBD1 covers 8 bases. The ends lost 0 bases at V and 7 bases at J; junction bases unmatched: 8. Germline lookup yields CDR1 SGDLS and CDR2 YYNGEE. The CDR3 is 15 amino acids. CDR3 in amino acids: CASSVGTPGGGGYTS. The CDR3 DNA sequence: TGTGCCAGCAGCGTAGGAACCCCAGGGGGCGGTGGCTACACCTCC.

V and J are TRBV7-2 and TRBJ2-5; 8 bases map to TRBD2. Judging by the DNA end, TRBJ2-7 fits better; the J call may be wrong. CDR3 length: 15 residues. Germline values: CDR1 SGHTA, CDR2 FQGNSA. CDR3 protein: CASSLGGGLVSEQYF. Here the CDR3 DNA reads TGTGCCAGCAGCTTAGGGGGGGGACTAGTGAGCGAGCAGTACTTC.

The rearrangement joins TRBV7-3 to TRBJ2-5; TRBD1 is a possible D gene (6 bases). Deletions cut 5 bases from V and 7 bases from J, with 14 bases between. Germline V gives CDR1 SGHTA, CDR2 FQGTGA. The CDR3 spans 13 residues. The CDR3 region is CASSPSPTGTQYF. In DNA, the CDR3 is TGTGCCAGCAGCCCAAGCCCGACAGGGACCCAGTACTTC.

This chain uses TRBV19 with TRBJ1-2; 8 bases map to TRBD1. The V and J ends lost 6 bases and 2 bases, in that order; junction bases with no gene match: 5. CDR1 is LNHDA and CDR2 is SQIVND in the germline V gene (reference sequence). The CDR3 has 14 residues. Here the CDR3 reads CASSQGTGNYGYTF. CDR3 nucleotides: TGTGCCAGTAGCCAAGGGACAGGAAACTATGGCTACACCTTC.

V and J are TRBV19 and TRBJ1-3; D possibly corresponds to TRBD1 (5 bases). Germline V gene sequence: CDR1 LNHDA, CDR2 SQIVND (reference sequence). The CDR3 is 15 residues long. Trimming cost V 4 bases and J 0 bases, with 10 bases left between them. As DNA, the CDR3 is TGTGCCAGTAGTACCAGACAGCACTCTGGAAACACCATATATTTT. Translation: CASSTRQHSGNTIYF. The full variable domain, its missing parts supplied by reference TRBV19 and TRBJ1-3, is DGGITQSPKYLFRKEGQNVTLSCEQNLNHDAMYWYRQDPGQGLRLIYYSQIVNDFQKGDIAEGYSVSREKKESFPLTVTSAQKNPTAFYLCASSTRQHSGNTIYFGEGSWLTVV.

About this clone: One end of the junction is discordant with germline, which a read error may explain. J is TRBJ2-1 and V is TRBV5-1; 8 bases line up with TRBD2. Looked up from germline, CDR1 is SGHRS and CDR2 is YFSETQ. The CDR3 is made up of 18 amino acids. Here the CDR3 reads CASSLQTGGPITNNEQFF. DNA of the CDR3: TGCGCTAGCAGCTTGCAGACGGGAGGGCCGATTACTAACAATGAGCAGTTCTTC.

The rearrangement joins TRBV5-1 to TRBJ2-3, with 8 bases fitting TRBD2. Losses at the gene ends were 4 bases for V and 2 bases for J; bases not matched to a gene: 3. Germline CDR1 is SGHRS and CDR2 is YFSETQ. This CDR3 region has 14 residues. Written as DNA, the CDR3 is TGCGCCAGCAGCCCTGGACTAGCCACAGATACGCAGTATTTT. Protein: CASSPGLATDTQYF.

The V and J genes are TRBV6-4 and TRBJ2-1; 9 positions match TRBD2. CDR3 length equals 13 residues. Germline V CDR1 and CDR2: MRHNA, SNTAGT. The V segment lost 10 bases and the J segment 7 bases; nucleotides outside the gene matches: 8. CDR3 bases: TGTGCCATTATAGCGGGGGCTTATAATGAGCAGTTCTTC. Translated: CAIIAGAYNEQFF.

The CDR3 protein is CASSLVDRNYGYTF. The CDR3 DNA reads as TGTGCCAGCAGCTTGGTGGACAGAAACTATGGCTACACCTTC. The gene calls are TRBV5-6 and TRBJ1-2; D might be TRBD1 (6 bases). Germline-derived CDR1 and CDR2 are SGHDT and YYEEEE. V was pared by 0 bases and J by 2 bases, with 8 bases between. The CDR3 runs to 14 residues.

This chain links TRBV4-3 with TRBJ2-3; 9 positions agree with TRBD2. Germline V CDR1 and CDR2: LGHNA, YSLEER. This CDR3 region has 18 residues. The J segment lost 6 bases and the V segment lost 3 bases, leaving 16 bases of the junction unmatched. Written as DNA, the CDR3 is TGCGCCAGCAGCCAGGCCCTCAGACTAGCGGATACAGGGGATACGCAGTATTTT. Its protein is CASSQALRLADTGDTQYF.

The table lists this clone with a count of one. The V gene is TRBV18, the J gene TRBJ2-3; TRBD2 might be the D (6 bases). CDR3 length: 16 amino acids. The ends were cut back, 4 bases at V and 3 bases at J, with 17 bases in the middle. Germline V gives CDR1 KGHSH, CDR2 LQKENI. The CDR3 DNA is TGTGCCAGCTCACTGGGGCGGGGCCCGGGGACAGATACGCAGTATTTT. It translates to CASSLGRGPGTDTQYF.

This clone was picked up a small number of times. This chain joins TRBV7-9 and TRBJ2-5; 8 bases are shared with TRBD2. The V gene end was trimmed by 5 bases and the J gene end by 4 bases; junction bases not matched to a gene: 6. CDR1 and CDR2 from the germline V gene are SEHNR and FQNEAQ (reference sequence). CDR3 length: 14 amino acids. Here the CDR3 DNA reads TGTGCCAGCAGCCAAGCGGGAGTCGGAGAGACCCAGTACTTC. Its translation: CASSQAGVGETQYF. The full variable domain, its missing parts supplied by reference TRBV7-9 and TRBJ2-5, is DTGVSQNPRHKITKRGQNVTFRCDPISEHNRLYWYRQTLGQGPEFLTYFQNEAQLEKSRLLSDRFSAERPKGSFSTLEIQRTEQGDSAMYLCASSQAGVGETQYFGPGTRLLVL.

V usage is TRBV4-3 and J usage is TRBJ2-1; the D gene is possibly TRBD2 (5 bases). This CDR3 is 16 amino acids long. V dropped 1 base and J dropped 2 bases, with 12 bases sitting between them. Germline-derived CDR1 and CDR2 are LGHNA and YSLEER. The CDR3 coding sequence is TGCGCCAGCAGCCAAGGTAGGGAGTGGACCTACAATGAGCAGTTCTTC. Translation gives CASSQGREWTYNEQFF.

Note on this clone: Other DNA sequences from this sample encode an identical CDR3 as well. The chain carries TRBV7-9 and TRBJ1-2; D is unclear. Trimming removed 2 bases from V and 4 bases from J, with 5 bases in between. The germline V gene has CDR1 SEHNR and CDR2 FQNEAQ (reference sequence). The CDR3 is made up of 12 amino acids. CDR3 in amino acids: CASSLTGYGYTF. The CDR3 DNA reads as TGTGCCAGCAGCTTAACTGGCTATGGCTACACCTTC.

For this clone: A read error may explain this, as a much larger clone is one base away. This specimen includes other DNA sequences encoding the same CDR3. The chain couples TRBV2 to TRBJ2-7; 11 bases agree with TRBD2. The CDR3 covers 16 residues. From germline, CDR1 is SNHLY and CDR2 FYNNEI. J was trimmed by 2 bases and V by 8 bases; bases with no gene match: 11. The CDR3 region is CASGGASGRLAYEQYF. The CDR3 DNA reads as TGTGCCAGCGGCGGGGCTAGCGGGAGGCTAGCCTACGAGCAGTACTTC.

This clone has only one observation. The chain recombines TRBV7-9 with TRBJ2-1, with 9 positions matching TRBD1. The germline CDR1 and CDR2 sequences are SEHNR and FQNEAQ (reference sequence). This CDR3 comprises 16 residues. V was pared by 1 base and J by 7 bases, with 8 bases of the junction left unmatched. Written as DNA, the CDR3 is TGTGCCAGCAGCTTAGGGACAGGGGTTTTTGAAAATGAGCAGTTCTTC. Residues: CASSLGTGVFENEQFF.

V usage is TRBV7-2 and J usage is TRBJ1-5, with D hard to call. The germline V gene encodes CDR1 SGHTA and CDR2 FQGNSA. V lost 5 bases to trimming and J lost 0 bases, with 8 bases between them. The CDR3 is 14 amino acids. The CDR3 DNA follows: TGTGCCAGCAGCCAGGCGGGTAGCAATCAGCCCCAGCATTTT. Amino acid sequence: CASSQAGSNQPQHF. The full variable domain, in which reference TRBV7-2 and TRBJ1-5 provide the parts outside the CDR3, is GAGVSQSPSNKVTEKGKDVELRCDPISGHTALYWYRQSLGQGLEFLIYFQGNSAPDKSGLPSDRFSAERTGGSVSTLTIQRTQQEDSAVYLCASSQAGSNQPQHFGDGTRLSIL.

The chain employs TRBV4-2 and TRBJ2-7; D unresolved. Germline CDR1 LGHNA, CDR2 YNFKEQ. CDR3 length: 12 amino acids. V was clipped by 1 base and J by 4 bases, with 5 bases between them. Here the CDR3 DNA reads TGTGCCAGCAGCCAAGGAGAGTACGAGCAGTACTTC. Amino acid sequence: CASSQGEYEQYF.

To note about this clone: One end of the junction is discordant with germline, which a read error may explain. The J gene is TRBJ1-3, the V gene TRBV6-5, with D tentatively TRBD1 (5 bases). The CDR3 totals 14 residues. CDR1 is MNHEY and CDR2 is SVGAGI in the germline V gene. The CDR3 sequence: CASHPRGSGDTIYF. In nucleotides, the CDR3 is TGTGCCAGCCACCCGCGGGGCTCTGGAGACACCATATATTTT.

CDR3 loop: CASSLRGGLTYNEQFF. CDR3 nucleotide sequence: TGTGCCAGCAGCTTAAGGGGGGGGCTAACCTACAATGAGCAGTTCTTC. The V call is TRBV7-6, the J call TRBJ2-1, with D perhaps matching TRBD2 (7 bases). V gave up 2 bases and J gave up 2 bases, with 13 bases separating them. There are 16 residues in the CDR3. Germline lookup yields CDR1 SGHVS and CDR2 FNYEAQ.

The chain recombines TRBV29-1 with TRBJ2-7; 8 nucleotides align to TRBD2. V lost 7 bases to trimming and J lost 0 bases; unmatched junction nucleotides: 2. Germline-derived CDR1 and CDR2 are SQVTM and ANQGSEA. The CDR3 extends over 12 amino acids. CDR3 sequence (DNA): TGCAGCGCGAGCGGGAGCTCCTACGAGCAGTACTTC. Translation: CSASGSSYEQYF.

This clone was picked up a small number of times. This rearrangement joins TRBV7-8 to TRBJ1-6; a weak D match, TRBD1 (6 bases). V shed 0 bases and J shed 7 bases, with 13 bases lying between them. The CDR3 is 16 amino acids. Germline-derived CDR1 and CDR2 are SGHVS and FQNEAQ. The CDR3 is CASSLASTGLNSPLHF. The CDR3 region has the DNA TGTGCCAGCAGCTTAGCGAGCACAGGGTTGAATTCACCCCTCCACTTT.

This sequence joins TRBV5-4 and TRBJ1-1, with 10 bases that match TRBD1. This CDR3 has 15 residues. V lost 4 bases to trimming and J lost 5 bases; unmatched junction nucleotides: 8. Germline CDR1 reads SGHNT; CDR2 reads YYREEE (reference sequence). CDR3 residues: CASSPWDRGFTEAFF. Written as DNA, the CDR3 is TGTGCCAGCAGCCCCTGGGACAGGGGATTTACTGAAGCTTTCTTT.

The chain joins TRBV5-1 to TRBJ2-3; 7 bases are shared with TRBD2. The CDR3 runs 15 residues. The V gene's germline CDR1 is SGHRS and CDR2 YFSETQ. Unmatched junction bases numbered 5, after V lost 1 base and J lost 3 bases. The DNA of the CDR3 is TGCGCCAGCAGCTTGTGGGGAGGGCCAACAGATACGCAGTATTTT. Its translation is CASSLWGGPTDTQYF.

The chain joins TRBV6-1 to TRBJ1-3; 10 nucleotides align to TRBD1. The CDR3 is 15 residues long. The V gene end was trimmed by 4 bases and the J gene end by 2 bases; junction bases not matched to a gene: 2. Germline loops: CDR1 MNHNS, CDR2 SASEGT. The CDR3 spells CASSGTGGAGNTIYF. As DNA, the CDR3 is TGTGCCAGCAGTGGGACAGGGGGAGCTGGAAACACCATATATTTT.